This T cell receptor beta chain was identified in a study of T cell responses to AZD1222 COVID-19 vaccine. With regard to this clone: Its specificity is not known.

Study conclusions and caveats: Targeting of unmutated variant regions was reportedly seen in nearly half of spike-specific TCRs. Donor demographics were predominantly white British with a female majority; clonal diversity may be underestimated. Scientists sampled the repertoires only once the peak T cell response had passed.

The data were produced by immunoSEQ multiplex PCR, yet TCRdb's version contains in-frame clones alone and is incomplete. The sample contains about 84,000 clones, about 86% of which appear only once. The specimen comprised peripheral blood, sampled 28 days after the second AZD1222 dose. This TCR derives from an adult who received the AZD1222 COVID-19 vaccine.

The CDR3: CASRLRETLGGYTF. CDR3 sequence (DNA): TGTGCCAGCAGGCTCAGGGAGACTTTGGGTGGCTACACCTTC. The chain carries TRBV6-5 and TRBJ1-2; possibly TRBD1 for D (5 bases). Trimming removed 6 bases at V and 7 bases at J, with 18 bases between. CDR1 and CDR2 (germline): MNHEY, SVGAGI. This CDR3 is 14 amino acids long.